The present T cell receptor (beta chain) was sequenced within a study of CD8 T cells in Susac syndrome (dated by TCRdb to the late 2010s). Study-wide context: Whether CD8+ T cell activation and differentiation in Susac syndrome was antigen driven was tested using repertoire sequencing. Results the study describes overall, beyond this receptor: The number of individuals in the TCR sequencing and HLA analysis was recognized as being relatively small.

High-throughput TCR beta sequencing profiled peripheral blood CD8+ and CD4+ T cells from healthy donors, Susac syndrome patients and multiple sclerosis patients. The multiple sclerosis controls were treatment-naive patients who had stable or active relapsing-remitting disease and met the revised McDonald criteria. Bulk CD8+ and CD4+ T cells were purified by magnetic negative isolation, while CD8+ TEMRA cells were enriched using FACS. Blood was collected in EDTA tubes and processed within 24 hours, with PBMCs isolated through density gradient centrifugation. PBMCs destined for TCR sequencing were cryopreserved in liquid nitrogen and later thawed in a 37 °C water bath. A purity of at least 90% was achieved for sorted or isolated CD4+, CD8+ and CD8+ TEMRA cells. RNA was extracted using the RNeasy kit, and about 0.5 to 1 ug of the RNA was reverse transcribed with random hexamers. The immunoSEQ multiplex PCR assay, which covers 54 Vbeta and 13 Jbeta segments, was used to amplify TCR beta CDR3 regions. PCR amplification bias was corrected using a synthetic template baseline for primer optimization and computational correction. The authors processed their data as follows. Only productive sequences were kept, with reads annotated to V, D and J genes according to IMGT and analyzed in immunoSEQ Analyzer. Clonality was calculated as one minus the Shannon entropy normalized by log2 of the number of productive unique sequences. Public and private clones were assessed among the 100 most prevalent clones of each patient and control. Clones were defined as Susac-specific if absent from the healthy and MS cohorts, from around 1,000 published viral clones and from other ImmuneACCESS disease sequences. The raw public data were reprocessed by TCRdb itself: fastp quality trimming at Q25, MiXCR clonotype calling, in-frame beta chains only. Here each entry gathers all rows of one CDR3 protein and keeps the most common genes and DNA. The V and J calls were determined by TCRdb, not by the authors. The table for this sample lists roughly 200,000 distinct CDR3 sequences; 85% to 95% of them were counted only once. Approximately 0.082% of the sample lies in the top ten.

Remarks on this clonotype: Its antigen is still unknown. Base qualities are not recorded, but no much larger clone differs from it by a single base.

Trimming costs V 3 bases and J 5 bases, and their ends lie 15 bases apart. The cysteine opens and the phenylalanine closes a CDR3 of 15 amino acids. Only the CDR3 DNA stays, 45 bases, in frame from base 1. Sequencing was done on a sample of CD4+ T cells from PBMCs. This sequence was found in a human donor with multiple sclerosis. In this chain, TRBV12-3 or TRBV12-4 is recombined with TRBJ2-3, and the D gene may be TRBD1, 5 bases matching. The CDR3 is CASSFAQGYGDTQYF. The bases read TGTGCCAGCAGTTTTGCCCAGGGATACGGAGATACGCAGTATTTT.